This T cell receptor beta chain came from a study of T cells after yellow fever vaccination. Regarding the study as a whole: Repertoires sorted by FACS could include abundant clonotypes that are contaminants from the bulk population. Reappearance after the booster was seen for most primary-vaccination clones, at about 95% CD4 and around 90% CD8.

The table lists this clonotype with a few counts. Its antigen is not known. Trimming shortened V by 2 bases and J by 4 bases, and 11 bases separated the two germline ends. This CDR3 comprises 14 residues. TCR cDNA was made by 5'RACE template switching, adding a universal primer site and UMIs. TCRdb independently ran MiXCR on the 5' RACE reads; one entry per CDR3 protein. Here the sample spans roughly 520,000 distinct CDR3 sequences, roughly 22% being singletons. The chain uses TRBV12-3 or TRBV12-4 and TRBJ2-5; D is perhaps TRBD2 (6 bases). The material sequenced was PBMCs, taken roughly 20 days after the first yellow fever vaccination. The TCR comes from a man between 18 and 35 years old who received the YFV17D yellow fever vaccine. The CDR3 DNA reads TGTGCCAGCAGTTTACATAGCGGCCGAGAGACCCAGTACTTC. Translating gives CASSLHSGRETQYF.